This record looks at one TCR beta chain sequence and its context. Its antigen is unknown. CDR3 length: 14 residues. Between the trimmed V and J ends, which lost 6 bases and 0 bases, there was a span of 11 bases. Per the germline V gene, CDR1 is SNHLY and CDR2 is FYNNEI. TCRdb's copy holds only in-frame clones and misses some; the assay was immunoSEQ multiplex PCR. This repertoire shows some 95,000 clones, about 89% found once; its top ten account for roughly 3.7%. These data are taken from a study of T cell responses to AZD1222 COVID-19 vaccine. Overall study context: Doses given second, at about 4 or about 12 weeks, were pooled. General study results and limits: The number of AZD1222 recipients seropositive at baseline was only 5 to 7. A mostly white British donor set with more females was recruited, and clonal diversity was possibly underestimated. Among spike-specific TCRs, nearly half reportedly target unmutated variant regions.

Specimen: peripheral blood, collected on day 0 of AZD1222 vaccination. The chain links TRBV2 to TRBJ1-1; the D gene is possibly TRBD1 (5 bases). This sequence was found in an adult in good health. CDR3 DNA sequence: TGTGCCAGCAGGCCGACAGTTTTGAACACTGAAGCTTTCTTT. Translated: CASRPTVLNTEAFF.